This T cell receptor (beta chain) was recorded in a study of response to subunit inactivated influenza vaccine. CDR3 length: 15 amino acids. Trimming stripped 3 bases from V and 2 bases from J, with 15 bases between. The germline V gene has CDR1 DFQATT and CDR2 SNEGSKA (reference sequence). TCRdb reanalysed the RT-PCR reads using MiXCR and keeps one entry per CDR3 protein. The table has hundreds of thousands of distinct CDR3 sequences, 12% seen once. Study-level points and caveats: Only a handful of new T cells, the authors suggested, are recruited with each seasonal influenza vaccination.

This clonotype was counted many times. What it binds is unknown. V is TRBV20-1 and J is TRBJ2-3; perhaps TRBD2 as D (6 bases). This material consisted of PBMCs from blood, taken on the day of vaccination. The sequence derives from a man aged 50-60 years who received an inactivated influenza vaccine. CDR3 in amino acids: CSASGSLGVTDTQYF. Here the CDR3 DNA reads TGCAGTGCTAGCGGGAGCTTAGGGGTCACAGATACGCAGTATTTT.